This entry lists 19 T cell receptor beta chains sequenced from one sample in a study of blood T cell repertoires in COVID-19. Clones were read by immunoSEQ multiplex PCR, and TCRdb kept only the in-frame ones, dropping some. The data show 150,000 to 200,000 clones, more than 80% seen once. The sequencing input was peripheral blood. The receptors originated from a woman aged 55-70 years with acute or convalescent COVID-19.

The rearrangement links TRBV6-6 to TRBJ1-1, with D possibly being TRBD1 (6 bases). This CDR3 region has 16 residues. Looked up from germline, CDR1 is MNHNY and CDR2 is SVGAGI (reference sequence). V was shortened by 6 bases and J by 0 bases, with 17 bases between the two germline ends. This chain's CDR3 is CASRQGGGSMNTEAFF. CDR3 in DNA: TGTGCCAGCAGGCAAGGGGGAGGGTCCATGAACACTGAAGCTTTCTTT.

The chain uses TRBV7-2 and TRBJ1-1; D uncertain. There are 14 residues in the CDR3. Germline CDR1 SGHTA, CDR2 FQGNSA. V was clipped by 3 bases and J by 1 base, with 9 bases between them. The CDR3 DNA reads TGTGCCAGCAGCTTCGTATATCCGAACACTGAAGCTTTCTTT. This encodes CASSFVYPNTEAFF.

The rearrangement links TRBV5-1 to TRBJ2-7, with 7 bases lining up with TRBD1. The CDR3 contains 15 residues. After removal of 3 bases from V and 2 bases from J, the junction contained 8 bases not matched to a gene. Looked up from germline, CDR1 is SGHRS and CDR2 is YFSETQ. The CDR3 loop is CASSSAPGQPYEQYF. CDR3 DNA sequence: TGCGCCAGCAGCTCTGCTCCGGGACAGCCCTACGAGCAGTACTTC.

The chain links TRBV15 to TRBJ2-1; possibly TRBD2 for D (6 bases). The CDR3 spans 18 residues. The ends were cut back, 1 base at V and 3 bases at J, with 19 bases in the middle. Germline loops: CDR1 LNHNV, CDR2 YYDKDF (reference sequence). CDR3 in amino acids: CATSRGFGSGVIYNEQFF. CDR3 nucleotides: TGTGCCACCAGCAGAGGCTTTGGGTCGGGGGTGATCTACAATGAGCAGTTCTTC.

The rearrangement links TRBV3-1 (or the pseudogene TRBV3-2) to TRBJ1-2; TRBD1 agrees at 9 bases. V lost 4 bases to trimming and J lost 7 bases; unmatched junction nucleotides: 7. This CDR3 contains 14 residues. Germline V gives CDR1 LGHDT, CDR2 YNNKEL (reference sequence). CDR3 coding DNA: TGTGCCAGCAGCCTAACAGGGGGCCGGGGTGGCTACACCTTC. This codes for CASSLTGGRGGYTF.

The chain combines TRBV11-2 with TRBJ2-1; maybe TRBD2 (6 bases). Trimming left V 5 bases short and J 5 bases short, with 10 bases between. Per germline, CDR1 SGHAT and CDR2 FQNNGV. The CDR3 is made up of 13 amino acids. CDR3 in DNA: TGTGCCAGCAGCCCCTGGACTAACAATGAGCAGTTCTTC. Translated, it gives CASSPWTNNEQFF.

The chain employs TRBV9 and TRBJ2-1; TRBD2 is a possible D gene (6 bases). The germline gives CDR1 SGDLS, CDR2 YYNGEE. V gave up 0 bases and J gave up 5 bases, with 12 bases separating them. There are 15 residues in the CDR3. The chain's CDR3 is CASSVGGTVNNEQFF. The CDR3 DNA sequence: TGTGCCAGCAGCGTAGGCGGGACCGTAAACAATGAGCAGTTCTTC.

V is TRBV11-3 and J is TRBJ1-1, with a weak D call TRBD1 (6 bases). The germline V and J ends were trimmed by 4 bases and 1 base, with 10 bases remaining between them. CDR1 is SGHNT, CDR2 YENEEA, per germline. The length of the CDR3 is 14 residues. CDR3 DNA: TGTGCCAGCAGCTCACAGACAGGGAACACTGAAGCTTTCTTT. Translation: CASSSQTGNTEAFF.

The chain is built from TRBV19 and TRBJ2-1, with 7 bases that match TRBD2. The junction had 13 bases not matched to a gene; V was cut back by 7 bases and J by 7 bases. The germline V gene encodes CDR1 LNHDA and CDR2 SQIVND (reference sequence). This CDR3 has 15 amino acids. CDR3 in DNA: TGTGCCAGTAAAGCTAGCGGAACCCTGGGGAATGAGCAGTTCTTC. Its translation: CASKASGTLGNEQFF. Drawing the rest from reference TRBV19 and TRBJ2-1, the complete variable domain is DGGITQSPKYLFRKEGQNVTLSCEQNLNHDAMYWYRQDPGQGLRLIYYSQIVNDFQKGDIAEGYSVSREKKESFPLTVTSAQKNPTAFYLCASKASGTLGNEQFFGPGTRLTVL.

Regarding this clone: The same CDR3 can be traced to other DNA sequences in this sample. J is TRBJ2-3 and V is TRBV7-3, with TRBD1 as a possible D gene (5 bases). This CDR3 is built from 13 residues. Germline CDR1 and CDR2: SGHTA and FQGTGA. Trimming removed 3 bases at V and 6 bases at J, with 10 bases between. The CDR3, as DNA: TGTGCCAGCAGCTTTACAGGTTCGGATACGCAGTATTTT. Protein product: CASSFTGSDTQYF.

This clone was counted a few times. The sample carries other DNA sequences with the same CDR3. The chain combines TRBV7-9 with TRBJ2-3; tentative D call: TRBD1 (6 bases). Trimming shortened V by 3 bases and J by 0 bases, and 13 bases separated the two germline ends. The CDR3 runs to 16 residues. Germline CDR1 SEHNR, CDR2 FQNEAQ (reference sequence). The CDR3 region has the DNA TGTGCCAGCAGCTTGTCCAGGGGTACTAGCACAGATACGCAGTATTTT. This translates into CASSLSRGTSTDTQYF.

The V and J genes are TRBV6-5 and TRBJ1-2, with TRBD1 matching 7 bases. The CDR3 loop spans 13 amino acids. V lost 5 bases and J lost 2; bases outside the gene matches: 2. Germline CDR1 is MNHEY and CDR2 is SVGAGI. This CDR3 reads CASSKTGNYGYTF. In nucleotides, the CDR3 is TGTGCCAGCAGTAAGACAGGGAACTATGGCTACACCTTC.

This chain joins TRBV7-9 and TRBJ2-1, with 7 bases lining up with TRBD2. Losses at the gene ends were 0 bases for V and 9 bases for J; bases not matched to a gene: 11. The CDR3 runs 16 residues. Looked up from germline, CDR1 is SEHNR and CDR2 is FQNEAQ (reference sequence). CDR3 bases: TGTGCCAGCAGCTTAGCGGGGAGCGGGACCTCGGGTGAGCAGTTCTTC. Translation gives CASSLAGSGTSGEQFF.

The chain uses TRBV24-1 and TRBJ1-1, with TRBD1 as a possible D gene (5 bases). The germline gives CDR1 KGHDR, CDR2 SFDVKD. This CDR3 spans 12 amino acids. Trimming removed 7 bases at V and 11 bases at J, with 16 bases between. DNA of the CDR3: TGTGCCACCAGCTCCGGGCCAGGGAGGGCTTTCTTT. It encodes CATSSGPGRAFF.

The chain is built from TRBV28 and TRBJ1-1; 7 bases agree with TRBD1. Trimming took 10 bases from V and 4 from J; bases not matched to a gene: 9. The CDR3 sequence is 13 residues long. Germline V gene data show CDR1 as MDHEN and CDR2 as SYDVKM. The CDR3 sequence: CAIWGQTFTEAFF. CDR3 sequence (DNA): TGTGCCATCTGGGGACAGACCTTCACTGAAGCTTTCTTT.

The DNA for the CDR3 is TGTGCCAGCAGCTCTGGGACAGGCCGTACGAACACTGAAGCTTTCTTT. Its protein is CASSSGTGRTNTEAFF. The chain uses TRBV5-6 and TRBJ1-1; 8 nucleotides agree with TRBD1. Per germline, CDR1 SGHDT and CDR2 YYEEEE. With 3 bases clipped from V and 1 base from J, the junction kept 8 bases outside the gene matches. This CDR3 has 16 residues.

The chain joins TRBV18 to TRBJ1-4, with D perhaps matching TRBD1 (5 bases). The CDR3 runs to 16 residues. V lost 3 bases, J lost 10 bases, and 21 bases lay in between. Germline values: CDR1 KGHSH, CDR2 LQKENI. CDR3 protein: CASSPQGLMVAGKLFF. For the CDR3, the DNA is TGTGCCAGCTCACCGCAGGGATTGATGGTAGCAGGAAAACTGTTTTTT.

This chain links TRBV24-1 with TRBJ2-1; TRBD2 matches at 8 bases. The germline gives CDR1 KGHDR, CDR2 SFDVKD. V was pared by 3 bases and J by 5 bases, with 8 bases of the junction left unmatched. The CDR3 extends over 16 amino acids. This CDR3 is CATSDPGLGIHNEQFF. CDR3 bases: TGTGCCACCAGTGATCCGGGACTAGGCATCCACAATGAGCAGTTCTTC.

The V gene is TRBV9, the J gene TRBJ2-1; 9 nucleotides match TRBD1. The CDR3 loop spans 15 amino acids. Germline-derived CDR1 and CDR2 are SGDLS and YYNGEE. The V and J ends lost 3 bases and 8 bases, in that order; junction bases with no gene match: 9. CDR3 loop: CASSATQGASDEQFF. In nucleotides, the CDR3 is TGTGCCAGCAGCGCTACACAGGGGGCATCAGATGAGCAGTTCTTC.